The 32 T cell receptor beta chains in this list originate from one sample, sequenced in a study of T cell clonality in common variable immunodeficiency. Clones were read by immunoSEQ multiplex PCR, and TCRdb kept only the in-frame ones, dropping some. In total the sample includes more than 35,000 clones, none of them seen once. Sequencing was done on a sample of peripheral blood mononuclear cells. These receptors all stem from a person aged 18-69 years in good health.

The table lists this clone with many counts. The read stops 3 residues short of the end of the CDR3; the missing end is completed from the germline J gene. The gene calls are TRBV11-3 and TRBJ2-7; maybe TRBD1 (6 bases). The CDR3 totals 15 residues. The germline V gene encodes CDR1 SGHNT and CDR2 YENEEA. V lost 1 base to trimming and J lost 1 base, with 11 bases between them. CDR3 bases read: TGTGCCAGCAGCTTAGGACAGGTGGGGTCCTACGAG. Its protein is CASSLGQVGSYE. The whole CDR3 reads CASSLGQVGSYEQYF.

This clone was detected many times. The CDR3 end lies 3 residues beyond the end of the read and is filled in from the germline J gene. This sequence joins TRBV2 and TRBJ2-5; maybe TRBD1 (5 bases). The V end was cut by 5 bases, the J end by 4 bases, with 11 bases between. The length of the CDR3 is 13 residues. CDR1 and CDR2 from the germline V gene are SNHLY and FYNNEI. CDR3: CASSTRQGETQYF. CDR3 DNA, as far as it was read: TGTGCCAGCAGTACCAGGCAGGGAGAGACC.

This clone was counted many times. The CDR3 end falls 3 residues outside the read, so it is completed with the germline J gene. The genes are TRBV19 and TRBJ1-1; 10 bases map to TRBD1. Germline lookup yields CDR1 LNHDA and CDR2 SQIVND (reference sequence). The junction had 7 bases not matched to a gene; V was cut back by 5 bases and J by 7 bases. This CDR3 contains 14 residues. The CDR3 loop reads CASSPDRGRIEAFF. The CDR3 bases that were read are TGTGCCAGTAGTCCCGACAGGGGGCGCATTGAA.

The sample holds many counts of this clone. The CDR3 extends 3 residues past the end of the read, so its final part is completed from the germline J gene. V and J are TRBV30 and TRBJ2-3, with D tentatively TRBD1 (6 bases). The CDR3 extends over 16 amino acids. Per germline, CDR1 GTSNPN and CDR2 SVGIG (reference sequence). V lost 0 bases, J lost 5 bases, and 18 bases lay in between. The covered CDR3 bases are TGTGCCTGGAGTGTTATGGGACAAGGGAAATTAGATACG. Translating it yields CAWSVMGQGKLDT. The complete CDR3 sequence is CAWSVMGQGKLDTQYF.

This clone was observed many times. The CDR3 goes on 3 residues after the read ends, and that part is filled in from the germline J gene. This rearrangement joins TRBV20-1 to TRBJ2-2; 7 positions agree with TRBD2. Germline V gives CDR1 DFQATT, CDR2 SNEGSKA (reference sequence). Trimming removed 6 bases from V and 6 bases from J; junction bases left unmatched: 10. CDR3 length: 14 amino acids. The sequenced part of the CDR3 DNA is TGCAGTGCGTTAAGCCGGCTAGCGGCCGGGGAG. It codes for CSALSRLAAGE. The whole CDR3 sequence is CSALSRLAAGELFF.

This clone occurred many times. The read comes to an end 3 residues before the CDR3 does, leaving the germline J gene to fill in the end. The J gene is TRBJ1-1, the V gene TRBV5-5, with no clear D. Deletions cut 0 bases from V and 5 bases from J, with 11 bases between. Germline loops: CDR1 SGHKS, CDR2 YYEKEE (reference sequence). This CDR3 is built from 14 residues. The sequenced CDR3 bases are TGTGCCAGCAGCTTGGTAGACTTCTCGACTGAA. Its protein product is CASSLVDFSTE. The complete CDR3 protein is CASSLVDFSTEAFF.

This clone was picked up many times. The read comes to an end 3 residues before the CDR3 does, leaving the germline J gene to fill in the end. The V and J genes are TRBV20-1 and TRBJ2-2, with 10 bases fitting TRBD2. CDR3 length: 17 residues. The ends lost 0 bases at V and 9 bases at J; junction bases unmatched: 13. Germline V gene data show CDR1 as DFQATT and CDR2 as SNEGSKA (reference sequence). The sequenced part of the CDR3 DNA is TGCAGTGCTAGAGATTCTTCCCCAGCGGGAGGGCCGCGGGAG. It specifies CSARDSSPAGGPRE. The entire CDR3 protein reads CSARDSSPAGGPRELFF.

This clone has at least ten counts. The read ends 3 residues shy of where the CDR3 ends; the end is completed using the germline J gene. This chain connects TRBV20-1 to TRBJ1-5; perhaps TRBD1 as D (6 bases). V lost 4 bases and J 0 bases, leaving 16 bases between the germline ends. The length of the CDR3 is 16 residues. Germline V gene lookup returns CDR1 DFQATT and CDR2 SNEGSKA (reference sequence). The part of the CDR3 DNA that was read is TGCAGTGCTAAAACCGTCTCGGACAGTAGCAATCAGCCC. Amino acids: CSAKTVSDSSNQP. The CDR3 in full is CSAKTVSDSSNQPQHF.

This clone was seen repeatedly, ten times or more. The observed sequence ends 3 residues before the CDR3 terminus, with the missing tail filled in from the germline J gene. This rearrangement joins TRBV19 to TRBJ1-2; weak D call: TRBD1 (6 bases). The CDR3 covers 15 residues. CDR1 LNHDA and CDR2 SQIVND come from the germline V gene (reference sequence). Between the trimmed V and J ends, which lost 6 bases and 5 bases, there was a span of 19 bases. CDR3 DNA (partial): TGTGCCAGTAGCCTGGGGTCACAGGGACGGTATGGC. It specifies CASSLGSQGRYG. The whole CDR3 protein reads CASSLGSQGRYGYTF.

For this clone: The read ends 3 residues early relative to the CDR3; the germline J gene fills the gap. V gene TRBV11-2 combines with J gene TRBJ2-1; TRBD1 agrees at 8 bases. Germline loops: CDR1 SGHAT, CDR2 FQNNGV. The CDR3 contains 14 residues. V shed 3 bases and J 9 bases; nucleotides not matched to a gene: 7. The CDR3 protein is CASSFDQGAIEQFF. The DNA read from the CDR3 is TGTGCCAGCAGCTTCGATCAGGGGGCAATTGAG.

This clone was observed at least ten times. With the read ending 3 residues before the CDR3 end, the germline J gene is used to fill in that end. V is TRBV2 and J is TRBJ1-1; TRBD1 matches at 12 bases. The ends lost 8 bases at V and 6 bases at J; junction bases unmatched: 7. The CDR3 runs to 14 residues. Germline V gene sequence: CDR1 SNHLY, CDR2 FYNNEI. CDR3 DNA, as far as it was read: TGTGCCAGCGCCTCGGGACAGGGGGCTCCTGAA. Its translation: CASASGQGAPE. The CDR3, in full, reads CASASGQGAPEAFF.

This clone was observed many times. Sequencing ends 3 residues short of the CDR3 end; the germline J gene provides the rest. The chain combines TRBV20-1 with TRBJ2-7; weak D call: TRBD1 (5 bases). V lost 0 bases and J lost 0, with 12 bases in between. The CDR3 sequence is 15 residues long. Germline-derived CDR1 and CDR2 are DFQATT and SNEGSKA (reference sequence). The CDR3 sequence: CSARDPDMSSYEQYF. The sequenced part of the CDR3 DNA is TGCAGTGCTAGAGATCCGGACATGAGCTCCTACGAG.

This clone was seen at least ten times. The CDR3 is cut off 3 residues early in the read; its end comes from the germline J gene. The rearrangement joins TRBV13 to TRBJ2-7; possibly TRBD2 for D (5 bases). Germline V CDR1 and CDR2: PRHDT, FYEKMQ (reference sequence). The CDR3 loop spans 13 amino acids. V shed 4 bases and J shed 4 bases, with 11 bases lying between them. CDR3 bases read: TGTGCCAGCAGCTCGCGGGCCTTTTACGAG. It codes for CASSSRAFYE. The CDR3, in full, reads CASSSRAFYEQYF.

This clone occurred many times. The CDR3 end falls 3 residues outside the read, so it is completed with the germline J gene. The rearrangement uses TRBV30 and TRBJ1-5, with a possible D match to TRBD1 (5 bases). CDR1 is GTSNPN, CDR2 SVGIG, per germline (reference sequence). V lost 0 bases, J lost 6 bases, and 15 bases lay in between. This CDR3 region has 15 residues. CDR3 sequence: CAWSVPGGQSQPQHF. Partial CDR3 DNA: TGTGCCTGGAGTGTACCCGGGGGTCAGAGTCAGCCC.

This clone was seen at least ten times. The CDR3 end is not reached by the read, which stops 3 residues before it; the germline J gene fills it in. This rearrangement joins TRBV20-1 to TRBJ2-3; 7 bases match TRBD2. The CDR3 runs 16 residues. In germline, CDR1 is DFQATT, CDR2 SNEGSKA (reference sequence). The CDR3 is CSARFGLAALQETQYF. CDR3 DNA (partial): TGCAGTGCTAGGTTCGGGCTAGCGGCACTCCAAGAGACG.

This clone was observed many times. The read halts 3 residues ahead of the CDR3 end, with the missing end drawn from the germline J gene. V gene TRBV5-1 combines with J gene TRBJ1-1, with 9 bases aligning to TRBD1. The V gene end was trimmed by 5 bases and the J gene end by 4 bases; junction bases not matched to a gene: 6. The germline V gene encodes CDR1 SGHRS and CDR2 YFSETQ. The CDR3 has 14 residues. Partial CDR3 DNA: TGCGCCAGCAGAGAAGGGACAGGGTCCACTGAA. It encodes CASREGTGSTE. The full CDR3 protein reads CASREGTGSTEAFF.

This clone was seen many times. From the germline J gene comes the end of the CDR3, since the read stops 3 residues before it. The chain links TRBV7-9 to TRBJ2-5, with a weak D call TRBD2 (6 bases). The CDR3 extends over 15 amino acids. Germline V gene sequence: CDR1 SEHNR, CDR2 FQNEAQ (reference sequence). V was shortened by 6 bases and J by 1 base, with 15 bases between the two germline ends. Incomplete CDR3 DNA: TGTGCCAGCAGTATTGGACTCGGGGGCCAAGAGACC. Its protein is CASSIGLGGQET. The full CDR3 protein reads CASSIGLGGQETQYF.

This clone was counted at least ten times. The sequence runs out 3 residues before the end of the CDR3; the remainder is reconstructed from the germline J gene. The rearrangement joins TRBV20-1 to TRBJ2-3; 9 positions match TRBD2. The trim removed 2 bases at V and 3 bases at J, leaving 12 bases unmatched. This CDR3 has 17 amino acids. Germline V lookup: CDR1 DFQATT, CDR2 SNEGSKA (reference sequence). Partial CDR3 DNA: TGCAGTGCTAGACGGGGAAGTAGCGGGAGCAAGACAGATACG. Its translation: CSARRGSSGSKTDT. The complete CDR3 sequence is CSARRGSSGSKTDTQYF.

This clone appeared many times. The CDR3 end is not reached by the read, which stops 3 residues before it; the germline J gene fills it in. V gene TRBV7-8 combines with J gene TRBJ2-2, with D unresolved. In germline, CDR1 is SGHVS, CDR2 FQNEAQ. This CDR3 contains 15 residues. With 1 base removed from V and 6 bases from J, the gap between germline ends came to 12 bases. Incomplete CDR3 DNA: TGTGCCAGCAGCTTAGTAGTCTACCCCCCCGGGGAG. Translation: CASSLVVYPPGE. In full, the CDR3 reads CASSLVVYPPGELFF. Based on the CDR3 plus reference TRBV7-8 and TRBJ2-2, the full variable domain is GAGVSQSPRYKVAKRGQDVALRCDPISGHVSLFWYQQALGQGPEFLTYFQNEAQLDKSGLPSDRFFAERPEGSVSTLKIQRTQQEDSAVYLCASSLVVYPPGELFFGEGSRLTVL.

This clone occurred a few times. The read stops 3 residues short of the end of the CDR3; the missing end is completed from the germline J gene. The V call is TRBV7-2, the J call TRBJ2-4, with 11 nucleotides matching TRBD1. The CDR3 is 15 amino acids. Germline V gene data show CDR1 as SGHTA and CDR2 as FQGNSA. The covered CDR3 bases are TGTGCCAGCAGCCAAAACCCGGGACAGGGGGATGGT. Residues: CASSQNPGQGDG. The entire CDR3 protein is CASSQNPGQGDGQYF.

There are many counts of this clone. The read comes to an end 3 residues before the CDR3 does, leaving the germline J gene to fill in the end. This chain uses TRBV11-2 with TRBJ2-1; tentative D call: TRBD2 (5 bases). Trimming took 1 base from V and 9 from J, leaving 7 bases between them. There are 12 residues in the CDR3. Germline CDR1 SGHAT, CDR2 FQNNGV. Partial CDR3 DNA: TGTGCCAGCAGCTTAGGACTAACTGAG. Its translation is CASSLGLTE. From start to end, the CDR3 is CASSLGLTEQFF.

This clone has at least ten counts. The read ends 3 residues shy of where the CDR3 ends; the end is completed using the germline J gene. The J gene is TRBJ1-6, the V gene TRBV2; D remains ambiguous. With 8 bases removed from V and 0 bases from J, the gap between germline ends came to 8 bases. The CDR3 covers 14 residues. CDR1 and CDR2 from the germline V gene are SNHLY and FYNNEI. The sequenced CDR3 bases are TGTGCCAGCCACATGAGCTCCTATAATTCACCC. The encoded protein is CASHMSSYNSP. The whole CDR3 sequence reads CASHMSSYNSPLHF.

Of note for this clone: The observed sequence ends 3 residues before the CDR3 terminus, with the missing tail filled in from the germline J gene. The chain is built from TRBV5-1 and TRBJ2-2; TRBD2 aligns across 13 bases. This CDR3 has 17 residues. Germline-derived CDR1 and CDR2 are SGHRS and YFSETQ. V gave up 5 bases and J gave up 1 base; unmatched junction bases: 5. CDR3 in amino acids: CASRLGTSGVNTGELFF. The covered CDR3 bases are TGCGCCAGCAGACTCGGGACTAGCGGGGTGAACACCGGGGAG.

This clone has at least ten counts. Sequencing ends 3 residues short of the CDR3 end; the germline J gene provides the rest. This chain uses TRBV24-1 with TRBJ2-3; possible D gene TRBD1, 5 bases. The CDR3 loop spans 13 amino acids. V dropped 6 bases and J dropped 4 bases, with 10 bases sitting between them. Germline V gene lookup returns CDR1 KGHDR and CDR2 SFDVKD. Here the CDR3 reads CATSYPGPDTQYF. CDR3 bases read: TGTGCCACCAGTTATCCAGGGCCAGATACG.

This clone was picked up many times. The read ends 3 residues before the CDR3 terminus; that terminus is restored from the germline J gene. The chain employs TRBV5-6 and TRBJ1-3, with TRBD1 matching over 7 bases. Germline V gene data show CDR1 as SGHDT and CDR2 as YYEEEE. This CDR3 has 15 residues. V shed 2 bases, J shed 1 base, and the junction held 3 bases outside the gene matches. CDR3 bases read: TGTGCCAGCAGCTTTACACAGGGGTCTGGAAACACC. This sequence encodes CASSFTQGSGNT. The full-length CDR3 reads as CASSFTQGSGNTIYF.

The table lists this clone with many counts. The sequenced CDR3 bases are TGTGCCAGCAGCTCAGGACTAGCGGGAGGCCGTGAG. This gives the protein CASSSGLAGGRE. The whole CDR3 region reads CASSSGLAGGREQFF. The rearrangement uses TRBV11-2 and TRBJ2-1, with TRBD2 matching 14 bases. The CDR3 is cut off 3 residues early in the read; its end comes from the germline J gene. Germline-derived CDR1 and CDR2 are SGHAT and FQNNGV. V dropped 4 bases and J dropped 9; count of bases not matched to a gene: 5. There are 15 residues in the CDR3.

This clone was seen at least ten times. The DNA ends 3 residues before the CDR3 does, and the rest of the CDR3 is filled in from the germline J gene. V usage is TRBV3-1 (or the pseudogene TRBV3-2) and J usage is TRBJ1-6; D may be TRBD1 (5 bases). The germline V gene has CDR1 LGHDT and CDR2 YNNKEL (reference sequence). The V end was cut by 0 bases, the J end by 0 bases, with 9 bases between. The length of the CDR3 is 17 residues. Partial CDR3 DNA: TGTGCCAGCAGCCAAGATGCGGGGGTCTCCTATAATTCACCC. Protein sequence: CASSQDAGVSYNSP. The whole CDR3 sequence is CASSQDAGVSYNSPLHF.

This clone showed up many times. The read ends 3 residues early relative to the CDR3; the germline J gene fills the gap. The J gene is TRBJ1-5, the V gene TRBV7-2, with D perhaps matching TRBD1 (5 bases). Germline V CDR1 and CDR2: SGHTA, FQGNSA. The CDR3 totals 14 residues. Trimming took 3 bases from V and 4 from J, leaving 10 bases between them. The covered CDR3 bases are TGTGCCAGCAGCTTTGACAGCAGTAATCAGCCC. It yields the protein CASSFDSSNQP. The full CDR3 protein reads CASSFDSSNQPQHF.

This clone was recorded at least ten times. The missing CDR3 end, 3 residues past where the read stops, is filled in from the germline J gene. The gene calls are TRBV5-8 and TRBJ2-3; tentative D call: TRBD1 (6 bases). This CDR3 spans 15 amino acids. The germline V gene has CDR1 SGHTS and CDR2 YDEGEE. With 4 bases removed from V and 1 base from J, the gap between germline ends came to 13 bases. CDR3 sequence: CASSHRWTGTDTQYF. The CDR3 bases that were read are TGTGCCAGCAGCCACCGATGGACAGGCACAGATACG.

This clone was counted at least ten times. The CDR3 sequence: CAIKAGQGETQYF. The CDR3 DNA, read in part, is TGTGCCATCAAGGCAGGACAAGGGGAGACC. V usage is TRBV10-3 and J usage is TRBJ2-5, with D maybe TRBD1 (5 bases). The CDR3 goes on 3 residues after the read ends, and that part is filled in from the germline J gene. The CDR3 covers 13 residues. V lost 7 bases and J lost 5, with 14 bases in between. Germline CDR1 reads ENHRY; CDR2 reads SYGVKD.

This clone was found many times. Read data end 3 residues before the CDR3 end; the end is taken from the germline J gene. The genes are TRBV5-1 and TRBJ2-4; 9 nucleotides line up with TRBD1. Germline CDR1 SGHRS, CDR2 YFSETQ. The V and J ends lost 4 bases and 5 bases, in that order; junction bases with no gene match: 4. The CDR3 covers 14 residues. CDR3 bases read: TGCGCCAGCAGCCCGAGACAGGGGGAAAACATT. Its protein is CASSPRQGENI. The whole CDR3 sequence is CASSPRQGENIQYF.

This clone was counted many times. CDR3 sequence reads: CSARKPGLGYEQYF. CDR3 DNA (partial): TGCAGTGCTAGAAAACCGGGACTCGGATACGAG. The chain joins TRBV20-1 to TRBJ2-7; tentative D call: TRBD2 (6 bases). The sequence runs out 3 residues before the end of the CDR3; the remainder is reconstructed from the germline J gene. V lost 2 bases and J lost 4, with 15 bases in between. CDR1 DFQATT and CDR2 SNEGSKA come from the germline V gene (reference sequence). The CDR3 is made up of 14 amino acids.